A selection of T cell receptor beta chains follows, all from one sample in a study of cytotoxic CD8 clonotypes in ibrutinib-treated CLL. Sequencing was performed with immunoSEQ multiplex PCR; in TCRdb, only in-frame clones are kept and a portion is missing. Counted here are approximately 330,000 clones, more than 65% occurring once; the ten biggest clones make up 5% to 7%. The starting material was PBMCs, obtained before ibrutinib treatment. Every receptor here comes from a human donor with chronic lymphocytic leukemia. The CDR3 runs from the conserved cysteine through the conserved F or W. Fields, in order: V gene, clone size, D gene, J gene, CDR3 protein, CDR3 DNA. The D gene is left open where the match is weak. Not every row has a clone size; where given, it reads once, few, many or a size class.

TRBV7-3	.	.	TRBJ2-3	CASGRGDTQYF	TGTGCCAGCGGCAGGGGCGATACGCAGTATTTT
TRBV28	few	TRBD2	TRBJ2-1	CASSLTSGRDEQFF	TGTGCCAGCAGTTTAACTAGCGGTCGTGATGAGCAGTTCTTC
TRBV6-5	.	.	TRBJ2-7	CASNQLASYEQYF	TGTGCCAGCAACCAGCTAGCCTCCTACGAGCAGTACTTC
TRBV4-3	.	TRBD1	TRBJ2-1	CASSLDRQGGSNEQFF	TGCGCCAGCAGCCTGGACAGACAGGGGGGAAGCAATGAGCAGTTCTTC
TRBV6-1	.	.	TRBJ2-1	CASSEDWGGISYNEQFF	TGTGCCAGCAGTGAGGATTGGGGCGGGATCTCCTACAATGAGCAGTTCTTC
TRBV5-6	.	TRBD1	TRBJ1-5	CASSLYGTGDQPQHF	TGTGCCAGCAGCTTGTATGGGACAGGGGATCAGCCCCAGCATTTT
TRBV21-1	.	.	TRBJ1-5	CASSKGATGCQPQHF	TGTGCCAGCAGCAAAGGTGCCACAGGGTGCCAGCCCCAGCATTTT
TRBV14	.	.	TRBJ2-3	CASDPDFTSTDTQYF	TGTGCCAGCGATCCGGACTTCACTAGCACAGATACGCAGTATTTT
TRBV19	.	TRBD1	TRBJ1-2	CASQSGTGTSYEGYTF	TGTGCCAGTCAGTCTGGGACAGGGACTTCGTATGAGGGCTACACCTTC
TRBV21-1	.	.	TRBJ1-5	CASSKSGKGGQPQHF	TGTGCCAGCAGCAAAAGCGGCAAGGGGGGTCAGCCCCAGCATTTT
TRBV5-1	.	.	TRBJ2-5	CASSRAFAGILGQETQYF	TGCGCCAGCAGCCGCGCTTTCGCAGGGATATTGGGCCAAGAGACCCAGTACTTC
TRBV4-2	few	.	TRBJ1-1	CASSQASGTAEAFF	TGTGCCAGCAGCCAAGCGAGCGGTACAGCTGAAGCTTTCTTT
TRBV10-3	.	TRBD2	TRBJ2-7	CAISELPSGTTYEQYF	TGTGCCATCAGTGAGCTGCCTAGCGGGACTACCTACGAGCAGTACTTC
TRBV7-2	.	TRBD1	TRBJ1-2	CASSPLAGTANYGYTF	TGTGCCAGCAGCCCCTTAGCCGGGACAGCAAACTATGGCTACACCTTC
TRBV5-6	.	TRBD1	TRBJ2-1	CASSPMGTDSYNEQFF	TGTGCCAGCAGCCCCATGGGGACAGATTCCTACAATGAGCAGTTCTTC
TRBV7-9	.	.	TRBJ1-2	CASSLVAAAKTNYGYTF	TGTGCCAGCAGTCTAGTGGCGGCAGCGAAGACTAACTATGGCTACACCTTC
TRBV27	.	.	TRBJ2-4	CASSFATAKNIQYF	TGTGCCAGCAGTTTCGCCACAGCCAAAAACATTCAGTACTTC
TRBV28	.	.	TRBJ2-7	CASSLAGLEQYF	TGTGCCAGCAGTTTAGCGGGGTTGGAGCAGTACTTC
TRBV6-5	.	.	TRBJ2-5	CASSYSFIRVQETQYF	TGTGCCAGCAGTTACTCTTTCATCAGGGTACAAGAGACCCAGTACTTC
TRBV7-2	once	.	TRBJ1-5	CASSLDGKVNQPQHF	TGTGCCAGCAGCTTGGACGGAAAAGTCAATCAGCCCCAGCATTTT
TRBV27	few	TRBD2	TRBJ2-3	CASSSLGGVGDTQYF	TGTGCCAGCAGTTCTCTGGGAGGGGTGGGAGATACGCAGTATTTT
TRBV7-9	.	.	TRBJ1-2	CASRPDTANYGYTF	TGTGCCAGCAGACCGGACACCGCTAACTATGGCTACACCTTC
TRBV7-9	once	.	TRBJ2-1	CASSVRGNEQFF	TGTGCCAGCAGCGTAAGGGGCAATGAGCAGTTCTTC
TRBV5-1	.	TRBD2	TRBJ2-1	CASSPDLAGGLYNEQFF	TGCGCCAGCAGCCCCGATCTAGCGGGAGGCCTCTACAATGAGCAGTTCTTC
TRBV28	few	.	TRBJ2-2	CASSLSGHTGELFF	TGTGCCAGCAGTTTAAGCGGGCACACCGGGGAGCTGTTTTTT
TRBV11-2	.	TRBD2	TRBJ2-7	CASSLTTGLVGEQYF	TGTGCCAGCAGCCTGACTACGGGACTAGTGGGCGAGCAGTACTTC
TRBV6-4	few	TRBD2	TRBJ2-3	CASSERAGGSTDTQYF	TGTGCCAGCAGTGAACGAGCGGGAGGAAGCACAGATACGCAGTATTTT
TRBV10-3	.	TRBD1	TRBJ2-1	CAISDSGTGRSYNEQFF	TGTGCCATCAGTGATTCCGGGACAGGGCGCTCCTACAATGAGCAGTTCTTC
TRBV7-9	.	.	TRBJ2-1	CASSLSNNEQFF	TGTGCCAGCAGCTTATCTAACAATGAGCAGTTCTTC
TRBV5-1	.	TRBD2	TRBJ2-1	CASSLDLREGRNEQFF	TGCGCCAGCAGCTTGGACTTGCGGGAGGGCCGGAATGAGCAGTTCTTC
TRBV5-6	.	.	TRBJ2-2	CASSKLSWGGGPGELFF	TGTGCCAGCAGCAAGTTGTCGTGGGGCGGAGGACCCGGGGAGCTGTTTTTT
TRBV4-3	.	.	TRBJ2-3	CASSQVRGDTQYF	TGCGCCAGCAGCCAAGTGAGAGGAGATACGCAGTATTTT
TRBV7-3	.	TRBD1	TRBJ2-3	CASSLYAGQGARTDTQYF	TGTGCCAGCAGCTTATACGCGGGACAGGGGGCTCGGACAGATACGCAGTATTTT
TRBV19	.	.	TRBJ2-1	CATGDEQFF	TGTGCCACCGGTGATGAGCAGTTCTTC
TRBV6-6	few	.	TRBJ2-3	CASRGLSTDTQYF	TGTGCCAGCAGGGGACTGAGCACAGATACGCAGTATTTT
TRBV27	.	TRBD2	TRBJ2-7	CASSSLLAGGGYEQYF	TGTGCCAGCAGTTCCCTACTAGCGGGGGGCGGCTACGAGCAGTACTTC
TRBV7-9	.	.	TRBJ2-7	CASSPMAIPSYEQYF	TGTGCCAGCAGCCCGATGGCCATCCCCTCCTACGAGCAGTACTTC
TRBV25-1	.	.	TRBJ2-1	CASSEYNIYEQFF	TGTGCCAGCAGTGAATATAATATCTATGAGCAGTTCTTC
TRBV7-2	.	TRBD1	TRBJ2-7	CASSPRDRGAEQYF	TGTGCCAGCAGCCCTCGGGACAGGGGGGCCGAGCAGTACTTC
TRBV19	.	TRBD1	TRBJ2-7	CASSKNRGRSSYEQYF	TGTGCCAGTAGTAAGAACAGGGGTCGAAGCTCCTACGAGCAGTACTTC
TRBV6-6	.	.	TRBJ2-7	CASSSRSASSEQYF	TGTGCCAGCAGTTCGAGATCCGCTAGCTCCGAGCAGTACTTC
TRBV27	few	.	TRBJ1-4	CASSLFRGEKLFF	TGTGCCAGCAGTTTGTTTCGGGGAGAAAAACTGTTTTTT
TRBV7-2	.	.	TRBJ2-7	CASSLVAGEQYF	TGTGCCAGCAGCTTAGTGGCGGGAGAGCAGTACTTC
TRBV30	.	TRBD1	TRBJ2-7	CAWSQFSGGSYEQYF	TGTGCCTGGAGCCAGTTTTCAGGGGGTTCTTACGAGCAGTACTTC
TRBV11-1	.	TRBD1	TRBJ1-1	CASSAYRGGRDAFF	TGTGCCAGCAGCGCCTACAGGGGCGGACGCGACGCTTTCTTT
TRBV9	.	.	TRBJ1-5	CASSVGQGDQPQHF	TGTGCCAGCAGCGTAGGGCAGGGAGACCAGCCCCAGCATTTT